The 8 T cell receptor beta chains given below trace back to one sample, sequenced in a study of T cell changes during pregnancy in multiple sclerosis. Libraries were prepared by immunoSEQ multiplex PCR; TCRdb keeps only in-frame clonotypes and omits some of them. The table includes fewer than 40,000 clones, about nine tenths detected once. Sequenced here: CD4+ T cells from peripheral blood mononuclear cells, sampled in the second trimester of pregnancy. Receptors originate from a female donor in good health, enrolled as a control in a pregnancy study.

This chain joins TRBV5-4 and TRBJ2-7, with 12 nucleotides matching TRBD2. V lost 0 bases, J lost 5 bases, and 6 bases stayed unmatched. The CDR3 extends over 16 amino acids. Germline V gene data show CDR1 as SGHNT and CDR2 as YYREEE (reference sequence). The CDR3 loop reads CASSLAPSGGAHEQYF. The CDR3 DNA sequence: TGTGCCAGCAGCTTGGCCCCTAGCGGGGGGGCCCACGAGCAGTACTTC.

The chain employs TRBV5-1 and TRBJ1-6; possible D gene TRBD1, 5 bases. The CDR3 runs to 12 residues. Deletions cut 0 bases from V and 10 bases from J, with 5 bases between. The germline V gene encodes CDR1 SGHRS and CDR2 YFSETQ. The CDR3 spells CASSLGGSPLHF. Written as DNA, the CDR3 is TGCGCCAGCAGCTTGGGGGGCTCACCCCTCCACTTT.

The chain employs TRBV10-2 and TRBJ2-1; 10 positions match TRBD2. Germline V gene lookup returns CDR1 WSHSY and CDR2 SAAADI. There are 15 residues in the CDR3. The V segment lost 6 bases and the J segment 0 bases; nucleotides outside the gene matches: 2. As DNA, the CDR3 is TGCGCCAGCAGATCTAGCGGGGGCTCCTACAATGAGCAGTTCTTC. As protein: CASRSSGGSYNEQFF.

The chain joins TRBV9 to TRBJ2-5; D is perhaps TRBD2 (5 bases). This CDR3 region has 12 residues. Germline loops: CDR1 SGDLS, CDR2 YYNGEE. V lost 0 bases and J 5 bases, leaving 5 bases between the germline ends. CDR3: CASSVGGETQYF. The CDR3, as DNA: TGTGCCAGCAGCGTAGGAGGGGAGACCCAGTACTTC. The whole variable domain, remainder taken from reference TRBV9 and TRBJ2-5, is DSGVTQTPKHLITATGQRVTLRCSPRSGDLSVYWYQQSLDQGLQFLIQYYNGEERAKGNILERFSAQQFPDLHSELNLSSLELGDSALYFCASSVGGETQYFGPGTRLLVL.

This chain connects TRBV10-1 to TRBJ2-3; a weak D match, TRBD2 (6 bases). The CDR3 consists of 14 residues. Germline CDR1 and CDR2: WNHNN and SYGVQD (reference sequence). The V end lost 3 bases, the J end lost 1 base, and 8 bases lay between the germline ends. The CDR3 sequence: CASSDGGGTDTQYF. The CDR3 DNA sequence: TGCGCCAGCAGTGATGGCGGGGGCACAGATACGCAGTATTTT.

The rearrangement links TRBV21-1 to TRBJ1-2; TRBD1 is the table's D call, not checked against the DNA. TRBV21-1 is marked as a pseudogene. This CDR3 is 16 amino acids long. The CDR3 region is CASSKENSDTRYGYTF. In DNA form, the CDR3 reads TGTGCCAGCAGCAAAGAAAACTCGGACACCAGATATGGCTACACCTTC.

This clone was observed a single time. This sequence joins TRBV30 and TRBJ1-5; D uncertain. Trimming left V 0 bases short and J 5 bases short, with 11 bases between. The CDR3 contains 14 residues. CDR1 and CDR2 (germline): GTSNPN, SVGIG (reference sequence). This CDR3 is CAWSVMGSDQPQHF. The CDR3 DNA is TGTGCCTGGAGTGTGATGGGGAGTGATCAGCCCCAGCATTTT.

This clone was detected once. The chain joins TRBV6-5 to TRBJ2-1; D possibly corresponds to TRBD2 (5 bases). CDR3 length: 15 residues. Trimming pared 2 bases from V and 3 bases from J, leaving 11 bases between. Germline V gene sequence: CDR1 MNHEY, CDR2 SVGAGI. CDR3 coding DNA: TGTGCCAGCAGTTACGGTGGCGGGCGCTACAATGAGCAGTTCTTC. Translation: CASSYGGGRYNEQFF.